In this sample, the clone carrying this T cell receptor beta chain turned up many times. Its antigen is undetermined. Germline V CDR1 and CDR2: MDHEN, SYDVKM. The CDR3 runs to 15 residues. Trimming cost V 0 bases and J 2 bases, with 10 bases left between them. This record comes from a study of blood T cells in healthy people across ages. Together with a sample-barcoded 5' primer, a J-beta primer mix was included in a second PCR lasting about 6 to 11 cycles. TCRdb ran MiXCR on the 5' RACE reads and lists one entry per CDR3 protein. This table holds 710,000 or so distinct CDR3 sequences, about a third found once. General study results and limits: Observed TCR beta diversity per million T cells went down as age went up. This fall followed a roughly linear course with age.

Sample donors were healthy Caucasian individuals that came from Russia, aged roughly 6 to 100. The sequencing sample was made of blood. V usage is TRBV28 and J usage is TRBJ2-5; D tentatively reads TRBD1 or TRBD2 (5 bases each). The receptor comes from a woman aged 80 or over in good health. In DNA form, the CDR3 reads TGTGCCAGCAGTTTATGGGCCGGGGCGCAAGAGACCCAGTACTTC. Translating gives CASSLWAGAQETQYF.